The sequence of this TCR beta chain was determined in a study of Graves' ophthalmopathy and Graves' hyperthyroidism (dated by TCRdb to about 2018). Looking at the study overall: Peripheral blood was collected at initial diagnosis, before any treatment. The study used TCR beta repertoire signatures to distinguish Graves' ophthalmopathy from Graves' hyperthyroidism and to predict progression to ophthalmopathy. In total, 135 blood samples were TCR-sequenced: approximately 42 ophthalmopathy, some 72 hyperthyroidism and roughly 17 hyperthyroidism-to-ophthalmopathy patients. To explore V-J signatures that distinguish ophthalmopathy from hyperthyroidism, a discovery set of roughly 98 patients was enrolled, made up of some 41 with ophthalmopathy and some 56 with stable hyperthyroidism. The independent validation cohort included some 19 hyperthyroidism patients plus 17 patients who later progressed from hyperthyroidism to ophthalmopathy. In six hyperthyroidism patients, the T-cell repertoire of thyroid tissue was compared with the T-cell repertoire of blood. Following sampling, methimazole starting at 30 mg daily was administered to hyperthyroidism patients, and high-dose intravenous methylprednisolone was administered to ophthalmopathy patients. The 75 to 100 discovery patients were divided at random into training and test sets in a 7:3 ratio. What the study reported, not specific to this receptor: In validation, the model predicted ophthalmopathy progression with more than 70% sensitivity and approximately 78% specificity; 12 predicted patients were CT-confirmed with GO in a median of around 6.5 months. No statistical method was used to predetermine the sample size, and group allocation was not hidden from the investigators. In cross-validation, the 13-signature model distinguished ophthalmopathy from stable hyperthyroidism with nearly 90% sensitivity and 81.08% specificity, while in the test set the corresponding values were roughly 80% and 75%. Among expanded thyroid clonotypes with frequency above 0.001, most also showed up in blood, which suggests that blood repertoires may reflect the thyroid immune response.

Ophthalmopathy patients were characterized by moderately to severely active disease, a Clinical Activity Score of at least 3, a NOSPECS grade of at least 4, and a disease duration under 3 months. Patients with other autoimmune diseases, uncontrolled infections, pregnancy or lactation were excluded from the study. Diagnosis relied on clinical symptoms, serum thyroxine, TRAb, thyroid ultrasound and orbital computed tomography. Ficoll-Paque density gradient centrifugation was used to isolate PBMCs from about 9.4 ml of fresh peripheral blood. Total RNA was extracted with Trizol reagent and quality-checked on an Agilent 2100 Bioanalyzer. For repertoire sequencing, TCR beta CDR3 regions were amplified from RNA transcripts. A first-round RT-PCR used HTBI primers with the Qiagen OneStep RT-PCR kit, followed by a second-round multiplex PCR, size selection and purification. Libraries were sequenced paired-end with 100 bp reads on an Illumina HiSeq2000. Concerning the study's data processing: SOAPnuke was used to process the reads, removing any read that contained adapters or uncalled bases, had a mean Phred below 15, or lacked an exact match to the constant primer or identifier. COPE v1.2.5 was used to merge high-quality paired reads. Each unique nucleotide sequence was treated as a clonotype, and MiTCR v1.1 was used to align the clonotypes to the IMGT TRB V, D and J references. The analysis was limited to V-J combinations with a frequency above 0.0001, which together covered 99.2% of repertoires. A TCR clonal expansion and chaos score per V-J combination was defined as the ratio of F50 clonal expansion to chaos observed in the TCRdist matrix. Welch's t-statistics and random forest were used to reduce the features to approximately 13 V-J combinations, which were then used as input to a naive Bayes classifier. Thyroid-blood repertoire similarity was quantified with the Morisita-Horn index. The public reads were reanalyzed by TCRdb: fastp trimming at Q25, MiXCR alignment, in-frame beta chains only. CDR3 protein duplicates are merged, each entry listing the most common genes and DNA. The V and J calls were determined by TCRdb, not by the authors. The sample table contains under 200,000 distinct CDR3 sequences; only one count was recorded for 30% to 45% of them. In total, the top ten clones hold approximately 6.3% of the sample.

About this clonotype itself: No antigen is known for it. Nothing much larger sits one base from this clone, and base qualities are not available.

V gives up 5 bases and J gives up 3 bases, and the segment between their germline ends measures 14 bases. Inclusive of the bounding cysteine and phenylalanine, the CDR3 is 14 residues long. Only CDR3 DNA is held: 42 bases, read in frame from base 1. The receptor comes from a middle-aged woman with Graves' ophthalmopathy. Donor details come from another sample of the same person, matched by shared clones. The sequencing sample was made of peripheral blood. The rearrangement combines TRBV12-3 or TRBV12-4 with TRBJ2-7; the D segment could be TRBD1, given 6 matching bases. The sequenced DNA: TGTGCCAGCAGTGAACAGGGAAACGGCTACGAGCAGTACTTC. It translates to CASSEQGNGYEQYF.